This T cell receptor beta chain was obtained from a study of CD8 T cells in ankylosing spondylitis. Findings and caveats of the study: Disease-linked clones reportedly concentrated significantly in matched ankylosing spondylitis synovial fluid.

The CDR3 runs to 14 residues. Germline CDR1 is SGHRS and CDR2 is YFSETQ. V gave up 2 bases and J gave up 2 bases, with 10 bases separating them. Each TCR beta library was made by quantitative 5'-RACE that incorporated molecular barcodes. TCRdb used MiXCR to reprocess the 5' RACE reads, holding one entry per CDR3 protein. This sample has under 300,000 distinct CDR3 sequences; about 11% occur once, and the top ten carry under 8%. This clonotype was detected ten times or more. The target antigen is unknown. The V call is TRBV5-1, the J call TRBJ1-2; TRBD1 might be the D (6 bases). The specimen was blood, either unsorted or a sorted T cell fraction (not recorded which). The sequence came from a male donor with ankylosing spondylitis or in good health (not recorded which). The CDR3, as DNA: TGCGCCAGCAGCTTAGGACAGTCCAACTATGGCTACACCTTC. Translating it yields CASSLGQSNYGYTF.